Listed here are 32 T cell receptor beta chains from one sample, sequenced in a study of blood T cell repertoires in COVID-19. The protocol was immunoSEQ multiplex PCR, while the TCRdb copy is restricted to in-frame clones and leaves out a portion. The sample yields just over 250,000 clones, approximately 89% seen once. The sequencing input was peripheral blood. Source of these receptors: a man in his forties or fifties who had recovered from COVID-19.

The chain links TRBV28 to TRBJ1-5, with D unclear. Germline V gene sequence: CDR1 MDHEN, CDR2 SYDVKM. The CDR3 contains 12 residues. V was clipped by 1 base and J by 11 bases, with 9 bases between them. The CDR3 DNA reads as TGTGCCAGCAGTTTATCGTCGGGATCCCAGCATTTT. Protein product: CASSLSSGSQHF.

This clone was detected a few times. This chain links TRBV7-2 with TRBJ2-7, with 10 bases that match TRBD2. The junction had 0 bases not matched to a gene; V was cut back by 0 bases and J by 1 base. The germline V gene has CDR1 SGHTA and CDR2 FQGNSA. The CDR3 runs to 15 residues. The CDR3 bases are TGTGCCAGCAGCTTAGCAGCGGGAGGGTCCTACGAGCAGTACTTC. Translation gives CASSLAAGGSYEQYF.

This clone was counted a few times. This chain links TRBV11-2 with TRBJ2-1; a weak D match, TRBD2 (7 bases). The germline V and J ends were trimmed by 5 bases and 5 bases, with 19 bases remaining between them. Germline CDR1 SGHAT, CDR2 FQNNGV. The CDR3 has 16 residues. Here the CDR3 reads CASSREGRGGDNEQFF. DNA for the CDR3: TGTGCCAGCAGCCGAGAGGGCAGGGGAGGGGACAATGAGCAGTTCTTC.

This chain links TRBV9 with TRBJ2-7; TRBD2 agrees at 8 bases. Germline CDR1 reads SGDLS; CDR2 reads YYNGEE. The CDR3 is 16 residues long. The junction had 14 bases not matched to a gene; V was cut back by 4 bases and J by 5 bases. The CDR3, as DNA: TGTGCCAGCAGCCCCCGCCACTCGGGGGGGCCCCACGAGCAGTACTTC. This sequence encodes CASSPRHSGGPHEQYF.

V and J are TRBV4-2 and TRBJ2-3; 7 bases are a match to TRBD2. Germline V gene sequence: CDR1 LGHNA, CDR2 YNFKEQ. V was pared by 1 base and J by 5 bases, with 6 bases of the junction left unmatched. The CDR3 covers 15 residues. CDR3 region: CASSQGTSAGDTQYF. CDR3 sequence (DNA): TGTGCCAGCAGCCAAGGCACTAGCGCCGGAGATACGCAGTATTTT.

The chain combines TRBV2 with TRBJ2-7; TRBD2 matches 8 bases. V lost 2 bases, J lost 6 bases, and 12 bases stayed unmatched. Germline V lookup: CDR1 SNHLY, CDR2 FYNNEI. The CDR3 loop spans 16 amino acids. The CDR3 sequence is CASSEKGPGTRGEQYF. As DNA, the CDR3 is TGTGCCAGCAGTGAAAAGGGTCCGGGGACTAGAGGCGAGCAGTACTTC.

The J gene is TRBJ1-2, the V gene TRBV19, with 10 bases identical to TRBD1. Germline trimming cut 4 bases from V and 8 bases from J; bases unmatched to any gene: 7. Germline CDR1 reads LNHDA; CDR2 reads SQIVND (reference sequence). The CDR3 has 14 amino acids. The CDR3 here is CASSTPGQGLGYTF. The CDR3 DNA sequence: TGTGCCAGTAGTACTCCGGGACAGGGGTTGGGCTACACCTTC.

This clone was counted many times. This chain links TRBV5-6 with TRBJ2-5, with 9 positions matching TRBD1. V shed 6 bases, J shed 2 bases, and the junction held 11 bases outside the gene matches. Germline lookup yields CDR1 SGHDT and CDR2 YYEEEE. The CDR3 spans 16 residues. This chain's CDR3 is CASTGTGPLLQETQYF. The CDR3 nucleotides are TGTGCCAGCACCGGGACAGGGCCCCTACTACAAGAGACCCAGTACTTC.

The CDR3 DNA follows: TGTGCCAGCAGCCCGGGGGACAGACGCAATCAGCCCCAGCATTTT. Protein sequence: CASSPGDRRNQPQHF. V and J are TRBV5-8 and TRBJ1-5, with 7 positions matching TRBD1. This CDR3 is 15 amino acids long. Germline V gene data show CDR1 as SGHTS and CDR2 as YDEGEE. V gave up 4 bases and J gave up 2 bases; unmatched junction bases: 6.

The table lists this clone with a count of one. V gene TRBV5-1 combines with J gene TRBJ2-1; D ambiguous. CDR1 and CDR2 (germline): SGHRS, YFSETQ. The ends were cut back, 2 bases at V and 8 bases at J, with 5 bases in the middle. This CDR3 has 11 amino acids. CDR3 DNA sequence: TGCGCCAGCAGCTTCAGGCATGAGCAGTTCTTC. It translates to CASSFRHEQFF. Based on the CDR3 plus reference TRBV5-1 and TRBJ2-1, the full variable domain is KAGVTQTPRYLIKTRGQQVTLSCSPISGHRSVSWYQQTPGQGLQFLFEYFSETQRNKGNFPGRFSGRQFSNSRSEMNVSTLELGDSALYLCASSFRHEQFFGPGTRLTVL.

With regard to this clone: Other DNA sequences from this sample encode an identical CDR3 as well. V usage is TRBV9 and J usage is TRBJ2-7; tentative D call: TRBD1 (7 bases). The CDR3 loop spans 14 amino acids. Germline assignment: CDR1 SGDLS and CDR2 YYNGEE. Trimming removed 4 bases from V and 0 bases from J, with 11 bases in between. CDR3: CASSPGDSSYEQYF. The CDR3 DNA follows: TGTGCCAGCAGCCCGGGGGACAGCTCCTACGAGCAGTACTTC.

The CDR3 sequence is CASSPKWGRGRGEQFF. CDR3 bases: TGTGCCAGCAGCCCCAAGTGGGGGCGAGGACGCGGTGAGCAGTTCTTC. The rearrangement links TRBV3-1 (or the pseudogene TRBV3-2) to TRBJ2-1; a possible D gene is TRBD1 (6 bases). CDR1 is LGHDT, CDR2 YNNKEL, per germline (reference sequence). Between the trimmed V and J ends, which lost 4 bases and 9 bases, there was a span of 22 bases. The CDR3 has 16 amino acids.

The chain is built from TRBV7-3 and TRBJ2-3; possible D gene TRBD2, 5 bases. The germline V gene has CDR1 SGHTA and CDR2 FQGTGA. The germline V and J ends were trimmed by 6 bases and 0 bases, with 10 bases remaining between them. This CDR3 is built from 14 residues. In nucleotides, the CDR3 is TGTGCCAGCAGTATCTCGGGGAGCACAGATACGCAGTATTTT. Its protein product is CASSISGSTDTQYF. Drawing the rest from reference TRBV7-3 and TRBJ2-3, the complete variable domain is GAGVSQTPSNKVTEKGKYVELRCDPISGHTALYWYRQSLGQGPEFLIYFQGTGAADDSGLPNDRFFAVRPEGSVSTLKIQRTERGDSAVYLCASSISGSTDTQYFGPGTRLTVL.

This clone was seen more than once but under ten times. The chain combines TRBV5-8 with TRBJ2-1; 9 nucleotides match TRBD1. The CDR3 consists of 16 residues. V lost 5 bases and J lost 9; bases outside the gene matches: 15. Germline V CDR1 and CDR2: SGHTS, YDEGEE. The CDR3 DNA reads as TGTGCCAGCAGTAGTCCCGGGGACAGGGTAACGGGTGAGCAGTTCTTC. It encodes CASSSPGDRVTGEQFF.

The chain is built from TRBV7-8 and TRBJ2-2; tentatively, D is TRBD1 (7 bases). The V and J ends lost 1 base and 5 bases respectively, with 14 bases between them. Per germline, CDR1 SGHVS and CDR2 FQNEAQ. The CDR3 is 16 amino acids. The CDR3 loop reads CASSLDRGGKTGELFF. In nucleotides, the CDR3 is TGTGCCAGCAGCTTAGACAGGGGCGGGAAGACCGGGGAGCTGTTTTTT.

The chain carries TRBV12-3 or TRBV12-4 and TRBJ2-1; weak D call: TRBD2 (5 bases). The CDR3 has 13 amino acids. Trimming pared 5 bases from V and 10 bases from J, leaving 15 bases between. The CDR3 is CASSAPDSDEQFF. The CDR3, as DNA: TGTGCCAGCAGTGCCCCGGACTCAGACGAGCAGTTCTTC.

The V call is TRBV5-4, the J call TRBJ1-2; D call uncertain. The CDR3 length is 14 residues. V was cut by 4 bases and J by 2 bases, with 12 bases left in between. Germline CDR1 SGHNT, CDR2 YYREEE (reference sequence). The chain's CDR3 is CASSTTTPNYGYTF. The CDR3 bases are TGTGCCAGCAGCACGACGACACCGAACTATGGCTACACCTTC.

J is TRBJ2-7 and V is TRBV19; 8 bases align to TRBD1. The J segment lost 2 bases and the V segment lost 5 bases, leaving 5 bases of the junction unmatched. There are 14 residues in the CDR3. Germline V CDR1 and CDR2: LNHDA, SQIVND (reference sequence). The CDR3 DNA reads TGTGCCAGTAGTGGGACAGGCGCAGCCTACGAGCAGTACTTC. Translated: CASSGTGAAYEQYF.

CDR3 loop: CASSADRGLGYGYTF. The CDR3 DNA is TGTGCCAGCAGCGCTGACAGGGGGCTTGGGTATGGCTACACCTTC. The chain has TRBV9 and TRBJ1-2; 10 bases line up with TRBD1. Germline V gene data show CDR1 as SGDLS and CDR2 as YYNGEE. The J segment lost 5 bases and the V segment lost 3 bases, leaving 7 bases of the junction unmatched. The CDR3 length is 15 residues.

This clone was seen a single time. The genes are TRBV7-2 and TRBJ2-7, with D tentatively TRBD2 (5 bases). V was shortened by 0 bases and J by 8 bases, with 14 bases between the two germline ends. The CDR3 extends over 14 amino acids. Germline V lookup: CDR1 SGHTA, CDR2 FQGNSA. Written as DNA, the CDR3 is TGTGCCAGCAGCTTAGCGATAGTTCGGGGTCAGCAGTACTTC. This encodes CASSLAIVRGQQYF.

This clone was seen only a few times. The chain is built from TRBV19 and TRBJ1-6; 7 nucleotides agree with TRBD1. Germline lookup yields CDR1 LNHDA and CDR2 SQIVND (reference sequence). With V trimmed by 5 bases and J by 10 bases, 14 bases remained unmatched. The CDR3 spans 16 residues. This CDR3 reads CASSSRTGRGPSPLHF. DNA for the CDR3: TGTGCCAGTAGTTCTCGGACAGGTCGCGGGCCCTCACCCCTCCACTTT.

The chain employs TRBV19 and TRBJ2-1; 9 nucleotides match TRBD2. The CDR3 is 16 amino acids. CDR1 and CDR2 (germline): LNHDA, SQIVND (reference sequence). The V gene end was trimmed by 3 bases and the J gene end by 1 base; junction bases not matched to a gene: 4. The CDR3 DNA is TGTGCCAGTAGTATTAGGGCGGGAGGGTCCTACAATGAGCAGTTCTTC. Protein sequence: CASSIRAGGSYNEQFF.

In its sample, this clone was seen a few times. CDR3 sequence: CAWGSGSGGNIQYF. In nucleotides, the CDR3 is TGTGCCTGGGGTAGCGGGAGTGGGGGAAACATTCAGTACTTC. The chain recombines TRBV30 with TRBJ2-4; 9 bases line up with TRBD2. CDR1 GTSNPN and CDR2 SVGIG come from the germline V gene (reference sequence). The CDR3 length is 14 residues. J gave up 6 bases and V 5 bases, and 8 bases lay outside the gene matches.

V usage is TRBV24-1 and J usage is TRBJ1-2, with a tentative D call TRBD1 (6 bases). The CDR3 spans 17 residues. Trimming took 0 bases from V and 2 from J, leaving 15 bases between them. In germline, CDR1 is KGHDR, CDR2 SFDVKD. For the CDR3, the DNA is TGTGCCACCAGTGATTTGCAGGCACAGGGCGACAACTATGGCTACACCTTC. This encodes CATSDLQAQGDNYGYTF.

The chain has TRBV19 and TRBJ2-2; maybe TRBD1 (6 bases). Trimming left V 7 bases short and J 6 bases short, with 18 bases between. Germline CDR1 is LNHDA and CDR2 is SQIVND (reference sequence). The CDR3 length is 15 residues. The CDR3 loop is CASTTTGHGAGELFF. In DNA, the CDR3 is TGTGCCAGTACCACAACAGGGCATGGGGCCGGGGAGCTGTTTTTT.

This clone was seen only once. J is TRBJ2-1 and V is TRBV7-9; D ambiguous. This CDR3 spans 12 amino acids. Germline assignment: CDR1 SEHNR and CDR2 FQNEAQ (reference sequence). Deletions cut 4 bases from V and 8 bases from J, with 9 bases between. The CDR3 sequence: CASSYRVDEQFF. In DNA, the CDR3 is TGTGCCAGCAGCTACCGGGTCGATGAGCAGTTCTTC.

The chain employs TRBV2 and TRBJ2-7; 7 nucleotides agree with TRBD2. V was pared by 5 bases and J by 3 bases, with 4 bases of the junction left unmatched. The CDR3 contains 13 residues. Looked up from germline, CDR1 is SNHLY and CDR2 is FYNNEI. The CDR3 spells CASSRDYIYEQYF. CDR3 coding DNA: TGTGCCAGCAGTCGGGACTACATCTACGAGCAGTACTTC.

The rearrangement joins TRBV9 to TRBJ2-2; maybe TRBD2 (7 bases). This CDR3 contains 16 residues. The germline V and J ends were trimmed by 4 bases and 2 bases, with 15 bases remaining between them. Looked up from germline, CDR1 is SGDLS and CDR2 is YYNGEE. The CDR3 DNA is TGTGCCAGCAGCACGTTGGGGGGGCCTAACACCGGGGAGCTGTTTTTT. This encodes CASSTLGGPNTGELFF.

The count of this clone is one. CDR3 protein: CASSGTGGLFF. For the CDR3, the DNA is TGTGCCAGCAGCGGTACAGGGGGACTGTTTTTT. The chain employs TRBV7-7 and TRBJ2-2; 8 bases line up with TRBD1. Germline trimming cut 5 bases from V and 14 bases from J; bases unmatched to any gene: 4. The CDR3 is made up of 11 amino acids. Germline values: CDR1 SSHAT, CDR2 FNYEAQ (reference sequence).

The rearrangement links TRBV18 to TRBJ2-6; 7 positions match TRBD1. V lost 5 bases, J lost 0 bases, and 7 bases stayed unmatched. The CDR3 runs 17 residues. CDR1 KGHSH and CDR2 LQKENI come from the germline V gene. As DNA, the CDR3 is TGTGCCAGCTCATCGAGGGACAGAGGCTCTGGGGCCAACGTCCTGACTTTC. This codes for CASSSRDRGSGANVLTF.

This clone was detected a few times. The gene calls are TRBV10-1 and TRBJ1-2; D unclear. The CDR3 has 17 amino acids. Trimming took 3 bases from V and 0 from J, leaving 17 bases between them. Germline values: CDR1 WNHNN, CDR2 SYGVQD (reference sequence). CDR3 in amino acids: CASSESPSTLANYGYTF. Here the CDR3 DNA reads TGCGCCAGCAGTGAATCCCCCTCCACTTTAGCTAACTATGGCTACACCTTC.

The chain combines TRBV5-6 with TRBJ1-1, with D unresolved. The CDR3 loop spans 13 amino acids. Deletions cut 4 bases from V and 0 bases from J, with 7 bases between. Germline values: CDR1 SGHDT, CDR2 YYEEEE. In DNA, the CDR3 is TGTGCCAGCAGCAATGTATTGAACACTGAAGCTTTCTTT. Protein sequence: CASSNVLNTEAFF. The variable domain in full, completed from reference TRBV5-6 and TRBJ1-1, reads DAGVTQSPTHLIKTRGQQVTLRCSPKSGHDTVSWYQQALGQGPQFIFQYYEEEERQRGNFPDRFSGHQFPNYSSELNVNALLLGDSALYLCASSNVLNTEAFFGQGTRLTVV.